The present entry profiles one T cell receptor (beta chain) with its context. Its target is unknown. This sample was included in a study of cytomegalovirus exposure and HLA in healthy donors. Germline CDR1 GTSNPN, CDR2 SVGIG (reference sequence). The CDR3 has 13 amino acids. V gave up 2 bases and J gave up 0 bases, with 7 bases separating them. General study results and limits: Productive status was seen about 87% or about 30% of the time for most TCR beta V segments in an earlier analysis. A missense variant in DCLRE1C was later tied to TCR beta V- and J-gene trimming. Sequencing depth roughly uniform across donors was assumed in presence/absence analyses.

The PCR ran on 60 Vbeta and 13 Jbeta primers. Per the authors' pipeline: Later reanalysis found roughly 80 million unique TCR beta chains, 10 million to 14 million of them shared. Measured with immunoSEQ multiplex PCR; TCRdb has only the in-frame clones, and not every one. V and J calls and clone size follow that table, whereas D and trimming were derived from the DNA. The data contain 150,000 to 200,000 clones, 79% of them seen just once; the ten biggest clones take up less than 2%. The clonotype was recovered from a girl aged 10 to 17 in good health and CMV-seropositive. The gene calls are TRBV30 and TRBJ1-1; D gene ambiguous. Specimen: PBMCs. CDR3 amino acids: CAWSSGLNTEAFF. CDR3 sequence (DNA): TGTGCCTGGAGTTCGGGGTTGAACACTGAAGCTTTCTTT.